One and the same sample provided the 14 T cell receptor beta chains below, sequenced in a study of T cell responses to AZD1222 COVID-19 vaccine. The protocol was immunoSEQ multiplex PCR, while the TCRdb copy is restricted to in-frame clones and leaves out a portion. The sample includes approximately 18,000 clones, 65% to 80% seen only once; the top ten take approximately 15%. The material sequenced was peripheral blood, taken 28 days after the second AZD1222 dose. These receptors originate from an adult who received the AZD1222 COVID-19 vaccine.

The chain joins TRBV6-5 to TRBJ2-7; D unresolved. V was clipped by 8 bases and J by 4 bases, with 12 bases between them. The germline gives CDR1 MNHEY, CDR2 SVGAGI. The CDR3 consists of 12 residues. CDR3 amino acids: CASYADPYEQYF. The CDR3, as DNA: TGTGCCAGCTATGCGGACCCTTACGAGCAGTACTTC.

The chain recombines TRBV7-2 with TRBJ1-1, with 10 positions matching TRBD1. The CDR3 consists of 19 residues. The V gene's germline CDR1 is SGHTA and CDR2 FQGNSA. V lost 1 base and J lost 5; bases outside the gene matches: 16. CDR3: CASSLEGKVTGGAGTEAFF. CDR3 bases: TGTGCCAGCAGCTTAGAGGGAAAGGTGACAGGGGGCGCAGGGACTGAAGCTTTCTTT.

This chain connects TRBV24-1 to TRBJ1-1, with TRBD1 matching 7 bases. There are 13 residues in the CDR3. The V gene's germline CDR1 is KGHDR and CDR2 SFDVKD. V dropped 3 bases and J dropped 9; count of bases not matched to a gene: 6. DNA for the CDR3: TGTGCCACCAGTGATCCCGGGACAGATAAAGCTTTCTTT. Translated: CATSDPGTDKAFF.

The rearrangement joins TRBV5-1 to TRBJ2-2; TRBD1 aligns across 7 bases. V trimming: 1 base; J trimming: 6 bases; junction bases outside the gene matches: 3. CDR3 length: 14 amino acids. Germline V CDR1 and CDR2: SGHRS, YFSETQ. CDR3 sequence reads: CASSLTQGAGELFF. The CDR3 DNA is TGCGCCAGCAGCTTGACCCAGGGGGCCGGGGAGCTGTTTTTT.

The rearrangement uses TRBV2 and TRBJ1-1; the D gene is possibly TRBD1 (5 bases). The CDR3 extends over 14 amino acids. CDR1 is SNHLY, CDR2 FYNNEI, per germline. Deletions cut 4 bases from V and 0 bases from J, with 9 bases between. The CDR3 loop reads CASSATGLNTEAFF. The CDR3 nucleotides are TGTGCCAGCAGTGCCACGGGGCTGAACACTGAAGCTTTCTTT.

This sequence joins TRBV2 and TRBJ1-5; D unclear. The CDR3 is made up of 15 amino acids. Trimming removed 3 bases at V and 3 bases at J, with 12 bases between. CDR1 is SNHLY, CDR2 FYNNEI, per germline. The CDR3 loop is CASSEARRNNQPQHF. The CDR3 DNA follows: TGTGCCAGCAGTGAGGCCAGGCGGAACAATCAGCCCCAGCATTTT.

This clone was found a few times. The chain is built from TRBV6-2 or TRBV6-3 and TRBJ2-7, with no clear D. This CDR3 is 12 amino acids long. Germline V gives CDR1 MNHEY, CDR2 SVGEGT. Trimming removed 2 bases from V and 2 bases from J, with 4 bases in between. The DNA of the CDR3 is TGTGCCAGCAGTTACCACCCCTACGAGCAGTACTTC. It codes for CASSYHPYEQYF.

V and J are TRBV2 and TRBJ1-1; D not certain. Trimming stripped 5 bases from V and 5 bases from J, with 12 bases between. CDR1 SNHLY and CDR2 FYNNEI come from the germline V gene. There are 13 residues in the CDR3. The CDR3 nucleotides read TGTGCCAGCAGTAGGGAGGGAGAAACTGAAGCTTTCTTT. Translated, it gives CASSREGETEAFF. The variable domain in full, completed from reference TRBV2 and TRBJ1-1, reads EPEVTQTPSHQVTQMGQEVILRCVPISNHLYFYWYRQILGQKVEFLVSFYNNEISEKSEIFDDQFSVERPDGSNFTLKIRSTKLEDSAMYFCASSREGETEAFFGQGTRLTVV.

V usage is TRBV10-3 and J usage is TRBJ2-7; D could derive from TRBD1 or TRBD2 (5 bases each). The V end lost 7 bases, the J end lost 0 bases, and 13 bases lay between the germline ends. The CDR3 contains 14 residues. Germline CDR1 is ENHRY and CDR2 is SYGVKD. The CDR3 is CAITARDLSYEQYF. DNA for the CDR3: TGTGCCATCACCGCCCGGGACCTCTCCTACGAGCAGTACTTC.

This sequence joins TRBV7-9 and TRBJ1-5; 9 bases match TRBD1. The V gene end was trimmed by 0 bases and the J gene end by 5 bases; junction bases not matched to a gene: 5. The CDR3 sequence is 16 residues long. Germline CDR1 and CDR2: SEHNR and FQNEAQ (reference sequence). The CDR3, as DNA: TGTGCCAGCAGCTTAGCCGGGACAGGGAATTATCAGCCCCAGCATTTT. Encoded protein: CASSLAGTGNYQPQHF.

The chain recombines TRBV19 with TRBJ1-6, with D unclear. The CDR3 contains 16 residues. CDR1 is LNHDA and CDR2 is SQIVND in the germline V gene (reference sequence). V gave up 4 bases and J gave up 0 bases, with 10 bases separating them. The CDR3: CASSTTSSSYNSPLHF. Here the CDR3 DNA reads TGTGCCAGTAGTACGACGTCGAGCTCCTATAATTCACCCCTCCACTTT.

V gene TRBV9 combines with J gene TRBJ2-4, with no clear D. The CDR3 totals 15 residues. Germline CDR1 reads SGDLS; CDR2 reads YYNGEE. Trimming pared 2 bases from V and 4 bases from J, leaving 13 bases between. The CDR3 bases are TGTGCCAGCAGCGTTGATACAAAGGGAAAAAACATTCAGTACTTC. Its protein product is CASSVDTKGKNIQYF.

The gene calls are TRBV15 and TRBJ2-7; D ambiguous. Deletions cut 1 base from V and 2 bases from J, with 9 bases between. CDR1 and CDR2 from the germline V gene are LNHNV and YYDKDF (reference sequence). CDR3 length: 14 amino acids. CDR3 region: CATSRAGATYEQYF. The CDR3 nucleotides read TGTGCCACCAGCAGAGCGGGCGCAACCTACGAGCAGTACTTC. Full variable domain (missing parts from reference TRBV15 and TRBJ2-7): DAMVIQNPRYQVTQFGKPVTLSCSQTLNHNVMYWYQQKSSQAPKLLFHYYDKDFNNEADTPDNFQSRRPNTSFCFLDIRSPGLGDTAMYLCATSRAGATYEQYFGPGTRLTVT.

V is TRBV7-8 and J is TRBJ1-3; no definite D call. Trimming removed 1 base from V and 0 bases from J, with 4 bases in between. The CDR3 has 14 residues. Germline CDR1 is SGHVS and CDR2 is FQNEAQ. In nucleotides, the CDR3 is TGTGCCAGCAGCTTAGGTGTCTCTGGAAACACCATATATTTT. Amino acid sequence: CASSLGVSGNTIYF.